This TCR beta chain is drawn from a study of blood T cell repertoires in COVID-19. At the level of the study: Researchers got acute and convalescent COVID-19 samples from the United States, Italy and Spain. T cells, B-cell-depleted T cells, or PBMCs supplied cDNA or gDNA.

Trimming removed 5 bases from V and 7 bases from J; junction bases left unmatched: 7. CDR3 length: 13 residues. CDR1 is MDHEN, CDR2 SYDVKM, per germline. Study members were between about 18 and 90 years old and lived in some 22 US regions. Membership in each cohort depended on participant-reported clinical history. Produced via immunoSEQ multiplex PCR; TCRdb's table is partial and in-frame only. Here the sample spans roughly 230,000 clones, about nine tenths being singletons. The chain joins TRBV28 to TRBJ1-1; 7 nucleotides align to TRBD1. Sequenced sample: PBMCs or T cells enriched from blood (not recorded which). This sequence was found in a man aged 30 to 39 in a cohort exposed to, infected with or recovered from COVID-19 (not recorded which). The CDR3 DNA reads as TGTGCCAGCAGTGCCGTATGGGACAGTGAAGCTTTCTTT. Residues: CASSAVWDSEAFF.